The sequence of this TCR beta chain was determined in a study of T cells after yellow fever vaccination. The overall study: Fractions low in cell number were prepared with SMART-Seq v4 Ultra Low Input. Study-level findings and limits: Subsequent booster samples again held most clones from primary vaccination (roughly 96% CD4, approximately 86% CD8). Although most clonotypes did not, a small share appeared in both CD4 and CD8 compartments.

Making TCR cDNA involved 5'RACE template switching, which added UMIs and a universal primer site. TCRdb reanalysed the 5' RACE reads using MiXCR and keeps one entry per CDR3 protein. The data show 250,000 to 400,000 distinct CDR3 sequences, with over 3.5% seen just once and approximately 23% held by the top ten. Germline V gene lookup returns CDR1 MGHRA and CDR2 YSYEKL. This CDR3 region has 15 residues. After removal of 4 bases from V and 4 bases from J, the junction contained 6 bases not matched to a gene. This clonotype was detected a few times. Its matching antigen is unknown. J is TRBJ2-3 and V is TRBV4-1; 9 positions match TRBD2. This TCR was recovered from a man in his late teens or twenties who received the YFV17D yellow fever vaccine. The sample here was PBMCs, taken 5 days after the yellow fever booster vaccination. The DNA for the CDR3 is TGCGCCAGCAGCCTACTAGCGGGCACCTCAGATACGCAGTATTTT. Translation gives CASSLLAGTSDTQYF.